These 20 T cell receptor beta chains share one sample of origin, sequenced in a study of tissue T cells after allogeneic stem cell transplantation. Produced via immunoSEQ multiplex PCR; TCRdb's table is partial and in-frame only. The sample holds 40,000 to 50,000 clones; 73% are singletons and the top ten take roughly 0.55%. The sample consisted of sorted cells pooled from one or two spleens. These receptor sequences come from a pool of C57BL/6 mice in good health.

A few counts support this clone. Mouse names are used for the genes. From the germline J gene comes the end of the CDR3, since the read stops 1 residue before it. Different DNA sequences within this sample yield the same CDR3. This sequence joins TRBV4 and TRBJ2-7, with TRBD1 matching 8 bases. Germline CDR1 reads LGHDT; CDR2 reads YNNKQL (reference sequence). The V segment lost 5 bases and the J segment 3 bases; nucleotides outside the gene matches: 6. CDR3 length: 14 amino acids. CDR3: CASSPGTGGYEQYF. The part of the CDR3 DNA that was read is TGTGCCAGCAGCCCCGGGACAGGAGGCTATGAACAGTAC.

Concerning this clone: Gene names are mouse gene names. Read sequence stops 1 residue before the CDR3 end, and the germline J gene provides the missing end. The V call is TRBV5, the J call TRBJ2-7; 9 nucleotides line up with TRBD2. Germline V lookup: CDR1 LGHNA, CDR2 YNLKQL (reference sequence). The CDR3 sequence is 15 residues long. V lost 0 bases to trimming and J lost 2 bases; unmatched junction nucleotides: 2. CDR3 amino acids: CASSQDWTGAYEQYF. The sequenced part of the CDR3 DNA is TGTGCCAGCAGCCAAGATTGGACTGGGGCCTATGAACAGTAC.

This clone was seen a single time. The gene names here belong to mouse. The CDR3 DNA, read in part, is TGTGCTAGCAGAACAGGGGGCGGGGAACAGTAC. This gives the protein CASRTGGGEQY. The full CDR3 protein reads CASRTGGGEQYF. The V gene is TRBV29, the J gene TRBJ2-7; TRBD1 agrees at 9 bases. The read terminates 1 residue ahead of where the CDR3 ends, so the germline J gene completes it. This CDR3 region has 12 residues. Germline CDR1 and CDR2: MSHET and SYDVDS. J was trimmed by 7 bases and V by 6 bases; bases with no gene match: 4.

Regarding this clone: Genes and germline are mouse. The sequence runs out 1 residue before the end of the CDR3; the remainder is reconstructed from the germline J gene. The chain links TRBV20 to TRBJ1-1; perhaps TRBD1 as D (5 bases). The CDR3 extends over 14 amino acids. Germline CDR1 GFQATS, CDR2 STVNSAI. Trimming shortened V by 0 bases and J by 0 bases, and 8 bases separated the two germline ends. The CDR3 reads CGARDRASNTEVFF. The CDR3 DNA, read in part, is TGTGGTGCTAGGGACAGGGCTTCAAACACAGAAGTCTTC.

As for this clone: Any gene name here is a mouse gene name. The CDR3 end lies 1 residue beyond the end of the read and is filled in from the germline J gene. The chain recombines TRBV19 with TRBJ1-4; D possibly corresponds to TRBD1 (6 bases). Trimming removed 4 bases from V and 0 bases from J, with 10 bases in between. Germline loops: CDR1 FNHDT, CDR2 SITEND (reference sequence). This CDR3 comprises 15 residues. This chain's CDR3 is CASSPTGFSNERLFF. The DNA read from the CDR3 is TGTGCCAGCAGTCCGACAGGTTTTTCCAACGAAAGATTATTT.

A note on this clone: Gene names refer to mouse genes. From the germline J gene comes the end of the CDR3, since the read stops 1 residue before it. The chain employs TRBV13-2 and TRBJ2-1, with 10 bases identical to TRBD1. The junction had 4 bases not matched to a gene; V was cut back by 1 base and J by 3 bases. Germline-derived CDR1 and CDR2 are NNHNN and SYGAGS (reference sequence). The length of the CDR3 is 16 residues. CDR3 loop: CASGDRQGASYAEQFF. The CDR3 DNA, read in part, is TGTGCCAGCGGTGATAGACAGGGGGCTAGCTATGCTGAGCAGTTC.

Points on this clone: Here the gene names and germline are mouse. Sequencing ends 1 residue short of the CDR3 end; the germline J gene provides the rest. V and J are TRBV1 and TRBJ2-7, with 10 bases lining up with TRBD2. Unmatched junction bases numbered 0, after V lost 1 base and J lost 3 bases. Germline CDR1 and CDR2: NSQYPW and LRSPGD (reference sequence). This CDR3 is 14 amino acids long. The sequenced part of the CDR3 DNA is TGCACCTGCAGTGCAGGACTGGGGGGCTATGAACAGTAC. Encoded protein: CTCSAGLGGYEQY. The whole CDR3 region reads CTCSAGLGGYEQYF. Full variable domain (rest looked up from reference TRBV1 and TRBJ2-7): VTLLEQNPRWRLVPRGQAVNLRCILKNSQYPWMSWYQQDLQKQLQWLFTLRSPGDKEVKSLPGADYLATRVTDTELRLQVANMSQGRTLYCTCSAGLGGYEQYFGPGTRLTVL.

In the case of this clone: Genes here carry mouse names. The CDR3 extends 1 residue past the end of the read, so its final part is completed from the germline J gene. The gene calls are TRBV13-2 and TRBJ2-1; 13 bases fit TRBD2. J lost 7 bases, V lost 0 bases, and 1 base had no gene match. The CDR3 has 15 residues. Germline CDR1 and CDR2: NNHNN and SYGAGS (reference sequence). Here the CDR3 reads CASGDGDWGGAEQFF. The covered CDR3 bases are TGTGCCAGCGGTGATGGGGACTGGGGGGGGGCTGAGCAGTTC.

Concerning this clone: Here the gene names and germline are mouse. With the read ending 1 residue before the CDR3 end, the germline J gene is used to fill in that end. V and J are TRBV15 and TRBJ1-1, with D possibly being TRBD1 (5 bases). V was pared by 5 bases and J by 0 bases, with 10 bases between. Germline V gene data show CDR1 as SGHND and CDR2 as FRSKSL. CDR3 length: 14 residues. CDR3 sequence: CASSLDRTNTEVFF. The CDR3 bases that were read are TGTGCCAGCAGTCTCGACAGAACAAACACAGAAGTCTTC.

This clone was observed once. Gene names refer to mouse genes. The CDR3 protein is CASSLELGGIQNTLYF. Partial CDR3 DNA: TGTGCAAGCAGCTTAGAACTGGGGGGGATCCAAAACACCTTGTAC. This chain links TRBV16 with TRBJ2-4; the match to TRBD2 covers 10 bases. The CDR3 end falls 1 residue outside the read, so it is completed with the germline J gene. V dropped 0 bases and J dropped 3; count of bases not matched to a gene: 3. Germline lookup yields CDR1 SGHSA and CDR2 FRNQAP. This CDR3 comprises 16 residues. Full variable domain (outside the CDR3, taken from reference TRBV16 and TRBJ2-4): NAGVIQTPRHKVTGKGQEATLWCEPISGHSAVFWYRQTIVQGLEFLTYFRNQAPIDDSGMPKERFSAQMPNQSHSTLKIQSTQPQDSAVYLCASSLELGGIQNTLYFGAGTRLSVL.

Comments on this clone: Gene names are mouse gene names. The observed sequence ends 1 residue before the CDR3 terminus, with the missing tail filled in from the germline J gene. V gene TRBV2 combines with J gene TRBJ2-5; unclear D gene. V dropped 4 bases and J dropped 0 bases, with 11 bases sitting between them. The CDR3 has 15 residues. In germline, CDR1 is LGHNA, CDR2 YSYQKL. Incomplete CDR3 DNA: TGTGCCAGCAGCCGCCGACATTTTAACCAAGACACCCAGTAC. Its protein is CASSRRHFNQDTQY. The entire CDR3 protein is CASSRRHFNQDTQYF.

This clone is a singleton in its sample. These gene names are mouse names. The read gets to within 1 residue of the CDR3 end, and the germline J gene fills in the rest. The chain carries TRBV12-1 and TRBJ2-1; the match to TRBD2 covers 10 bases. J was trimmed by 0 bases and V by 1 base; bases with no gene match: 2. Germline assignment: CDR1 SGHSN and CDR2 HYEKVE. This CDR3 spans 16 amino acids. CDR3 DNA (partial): TGTGCCAGCTCTCTGGACTGGGGGTATAACTATGCTGAGCAGTTC. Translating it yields CASSLDWGYNYAEQF. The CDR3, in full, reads CASSLDWGYNYAEQFF.

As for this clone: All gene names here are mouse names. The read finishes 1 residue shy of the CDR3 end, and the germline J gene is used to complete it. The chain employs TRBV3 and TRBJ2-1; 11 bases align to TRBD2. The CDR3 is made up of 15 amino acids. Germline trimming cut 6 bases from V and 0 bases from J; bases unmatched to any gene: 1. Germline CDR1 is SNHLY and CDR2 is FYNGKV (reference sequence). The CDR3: CASSGTGGNYAEQFF. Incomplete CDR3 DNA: TGTGCCAGCAGTGGGACTGGGGGTAACTATGCTGAGCAGTTC.

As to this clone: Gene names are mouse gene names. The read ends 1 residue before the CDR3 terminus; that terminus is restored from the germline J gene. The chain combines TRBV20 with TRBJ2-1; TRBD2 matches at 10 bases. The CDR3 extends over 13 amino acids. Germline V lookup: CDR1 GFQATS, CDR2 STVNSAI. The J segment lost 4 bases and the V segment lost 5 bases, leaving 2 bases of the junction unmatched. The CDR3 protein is CGALDWGYAEQFF. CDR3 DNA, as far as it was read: TGTGGTGCTTTGGACTGGGGGTATGCTGAGCAGTTC.

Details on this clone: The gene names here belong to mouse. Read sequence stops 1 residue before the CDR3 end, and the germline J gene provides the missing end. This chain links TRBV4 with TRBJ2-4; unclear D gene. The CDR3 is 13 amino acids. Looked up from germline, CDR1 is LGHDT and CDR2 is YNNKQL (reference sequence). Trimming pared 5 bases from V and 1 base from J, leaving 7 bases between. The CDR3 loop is CASSRAGQNTLYF. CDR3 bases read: TGTGCCAGCAGCCGGGCAGGTCAAAACACCTTGTAC.

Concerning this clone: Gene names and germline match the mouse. The DNA read from the CDR3 is TGTGCCAGCAGTATAGCTAACTGGGGGGATAACTATGCTGAGCAGTTC. It is translated as CASSIANWGDNYAEQF. The whole CDR3 sequence is CASSIANWGDNYAEQFF. The V call is TRBV19, the J call TRBJ2-1; 9 nucleotides line up with TRBD2. The read ends 1 residue shy of where the CDR3 ends; the end is completed using the germline J gene. Losses at the gene ends were 0 bases for V and 0 bases for J; bases not matched to a gene: 4. CDR1 is FNHDT, CDR2 SITEND, per germline (reference sequence). CDR3 length: 17 amino acids.

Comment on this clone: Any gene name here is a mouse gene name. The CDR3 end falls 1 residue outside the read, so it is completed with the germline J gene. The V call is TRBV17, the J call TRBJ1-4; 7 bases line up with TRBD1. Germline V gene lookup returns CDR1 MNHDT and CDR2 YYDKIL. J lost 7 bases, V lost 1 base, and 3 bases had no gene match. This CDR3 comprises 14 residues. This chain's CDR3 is CASSRGQGGERLFF. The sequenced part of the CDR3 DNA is TGTGCTAGCAGTAGAGGACAGGGAGGCGAAAGATTATTT.

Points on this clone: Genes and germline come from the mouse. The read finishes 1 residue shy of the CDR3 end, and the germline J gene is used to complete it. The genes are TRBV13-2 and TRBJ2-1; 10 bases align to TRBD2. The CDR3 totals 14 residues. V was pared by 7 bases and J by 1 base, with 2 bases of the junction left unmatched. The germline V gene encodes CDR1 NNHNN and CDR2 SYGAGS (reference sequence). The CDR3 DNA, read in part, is TGTGCCAGCCTGGACTGGGGGAACTATGCTGAGCAGTTC. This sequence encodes CASLDWGNYAEQF. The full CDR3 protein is CASLDWGNYAEQFF.

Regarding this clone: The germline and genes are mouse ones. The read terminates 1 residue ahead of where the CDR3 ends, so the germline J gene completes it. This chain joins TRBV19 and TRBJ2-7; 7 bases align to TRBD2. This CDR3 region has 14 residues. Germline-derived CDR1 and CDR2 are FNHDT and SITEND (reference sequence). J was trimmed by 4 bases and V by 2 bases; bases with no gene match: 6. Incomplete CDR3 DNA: TGTGCCAGCAGTATTGGCTGGGGGTCTTATGAACAGTAC. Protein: CASSIGWGSYEQY. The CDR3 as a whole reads CASSIGWGSYEQYF.

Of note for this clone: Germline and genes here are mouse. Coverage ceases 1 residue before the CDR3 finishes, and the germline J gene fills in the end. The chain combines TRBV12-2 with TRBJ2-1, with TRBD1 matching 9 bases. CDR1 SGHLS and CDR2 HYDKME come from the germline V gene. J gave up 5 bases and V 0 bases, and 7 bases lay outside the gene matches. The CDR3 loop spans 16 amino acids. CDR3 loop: CASSLDRDRVDAEQFF. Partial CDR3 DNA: TGTGCCAGCTCTCTCGACAGGGACAGGGTGGATGCTGAGCAGTTC.